Below are 27 T cell receptor beta chains sequenced from a single sample in a study of T-cell memory formation after mild COVID-19. TCRdb passed the 5' RACE reads through MiXCR, listing each CDR3 protein once. The repertoire holds some 300,000 distinct CDR3 sequences, with roughly 20% as singletons. Sequenced sample: PBMCs or a T cell subset sorted from them (not recorded which). These receptors were collected from a man younger than 35 who had mild COVID-19 (a few samples of this study predate the infection). Cell type and time point are not known.

This chain joins TRBV5-1 and TRBJ2-1; 9 bases align to TRBD2. Unmatched junction bases numbered 4, after V lost 0 bases and J lost 3 bases. The CDR3 covers 16 residues. CDR1 is SGHRS and CDR2 is YFSETQ in the germline V gene. CDR3 DNA: TGCGCCAGCAGCTTGGATGGCGGGGGGGTCTACAATGAGCAGTTCTTC. Its translation is CASSLDGGGVYNEQFF.

There are a few counts of this clonotype. This rearrangement joins TRBV27 to TRBJ2-5, with D perhaps TRBD1 (6 bases). CDR1 and CDR2 from the germline V gene are MNHEY and SMNVEV (reference sequence). The CDR3 runs 13 residues. Trimming removed 5 bases from V and 6 bases from J, with 13 bases in between. CDR3: CASSPQGRKTQYF. CDR3 bases: TGTGCCAGCAGTCCTCAGGGGCGAAAGACCCAGTACTTC.

The chain links TRBV5-1 to TRBJ2-5, with D perhaps TRBD1 (6 bases). V shed 4 bases and J shed 5 bases, with 12 bases lying between them. This CDR3 spans 13 amino acids. Germline CDR1 and CDR2: SGHRS and YFSETQ. The DNA for the CDR3 is TGCGCCAGCAGCGTACAGGGAAAGGAGACCCAGTACTTC. It is translated as CASSVQGKETQYF.

This clonotype came up a few times. The chain recombines TRBV6-5 with TRBJ2-5; D assignment may be TRBD1 or TRBD2 (6 bases each). Germline assignment: CDR1 MNHEY and CDR2 SVGAGI. This CDR3 comprises 20 residues. The V end was cut by 3 bases, the J end by 3 bases, with 29 bases between. The DNA for the CDR3 is TGTGCCAGCAGTTATTCCGCCGGAGTGGGCCCTGGCGGGGACAAAGAGACCCAGTACTTC. Its translation is CASSYSAGVGPGGDKETQYF.

The genes are TRBV6-1 and TRBJ1-5; tentatively, D is TRBD1 (5 bases). V was clipped by 1 base and J by 6 bases, with 16 bases between them. This CDR3 is 16 amino acids long. Germline V lookup: CDR1 MNHNS, CDR2 SASEGT. Here the CDR3 reads CASSEGLAGIGQPQHF. CDR3 in DNA: TGTGCCAGCAGTGAAGGGTTGGCAGGGATCGGTCAGCCCCAGCATTTT.

The gene calls are TRBV6-2 or TRBV6-3 and TRBJ2-7; TRBD1 is a possible D gene (5 bases). The CDR3 length is 15 residues. Deletions cut 5 bases from V and 4 bases from J, with 18 bases between. Looked up from germline, CDR1 is MNHEY and CDR2 is SVGEGT. The CDR3 protein is CASSADKRARYEQYV. The CDR3 bases are TGTGCCAGCAGTGCGGACAAGCGCGCCCGATACGAGCAGTACGTC.

This clonotype appeared many times. The V and J genes are TRBV5-6 and TRBJ1-1; D is unclear. Between the trimmed V and J ends, which lost 1 base and 4 bases, there was a span of 11 bases. This CDR3 has 14 amino acids. Germline CDR1 reads SGHDT; CDR2 reads YYEEEE. The CDR3 protein is CASSLWDLGTEAFF. Here the CDR3 DNA reads TGTGCCAGCAGCTTGTGGGATCTGGGCACTGAAGCTTTCTTT.

The genes are TRBV10-3 and TRBJ2-5, with 9 bases fitting TRBD1. The germline CDR1 and CDR2 sequences are ENHRY and SYGVKD. The CDR3 totals 15 residues. V was pared by 5 bases and J by 4 bases, with 8 bases of the junction left unmatched. The DNA for the CDR3 is TGTGCCATCAGTTTGGACAGGGGTTTACGAGAGACCCAGTACTTC. Its protein product is CAISLDRGLRETQYF.

This clonotype was observed a handful of times. The chain links TRBV15 to TRBJ1-6; perhaps TRBD1 as D (5 bases). V dropped 2 bases and J dropped 7 bases, with 6 bases sitting between them. Germline values: CDR1 LNHNV, CDR2 YYDKDF (reference sequence). CDR3 length: 13 residues. The CDR3 here is CATSRSGNSPLHF. CDR3 sequence (DNA): TGTGCCACCAGCAGATCAGGGAATTCACCCCTCCACTTT.

This clonotype showed up just a few times. The genes are TRBV7-7 and TRBJ2-7; perhaps TRBD2 as D (5 bases). V lost 11 bases to trimming and J lost 3 bases, with 17 bases between them. This CDR3 spans 13 amino acids. Germline loops: CDR1 SSHAT, CDR2 FNYEAQ (reference sequence). This chain's CDR3 is CASGVGMGYEQYF. The CDR3 DNA sequence: TGTGCCTCCGGGGTAGGGATGGGCTACGAGCAGTACTTC.

This chain links TRBV28 with TRBJ1-5, with D unresolved. CDR3 length: 15 amino acids. Germline V gives CDR1 MDHEN, CDR2 SYDVKM. Trimming removed 2 bases at V and 7 bases at J, with 15 bases between. The CDR3 DNA sequence: TGTGCCAGCAGTTTAAGTGCTTCCCCGGGGCAGCCCCAGCATTTT. Its translation: CASSLSASPGQPQHF.

The chain is built from TRBV20-1 and TRBJ2-3; D gene uncertain. The CDR3 covers 15 residues. Trimming left V 2 bases short and J 5 bases short, with 17 bases between. Germline V CDR1 and CDR2: DFQATT, SNEGSKA (reference sequence). The CDR3 is CSARSPARHLDTQYF. In DNA form, the CDR3 reads TGCAGTGCTAGAAGTCCAGCTAGACATCTAGATACGCAGTATTTT.

The sample holds a few counts of this clonotype. The chain carries TRBV5-1 and TRBJ1-4; no reliable D call. V gave up 0 bases and J gave up 2 bases, with 8 bases separating them. Germline lookup yields CDR1 SGHRS and CDR2 YFSETQ. CDR3 length: 15 residues. The DNA for the CDR3 is TGCGCCAGCAGCTTGGCCGGTACTACTAATGAAAAACTGTTTTTT. Translation gives CASSLAGTTNEKLFF. The full variable domain, with the rest looked up from reference TRBV5-1 and TRBJ1-4, is KAGVTQTPRYLIKTRGQQVTLSCSPISGHRSVSWYQQTPGQGLQFLFEYFSETQRNKGNFPGRFSGRQFSNSRSEMNVSTLELGDSALYLCASSLAGTTNEKLFFGSGTQLSVL.

This clonotype was picked up a small number of times. The chain links TRBV6-5 to TRBJ1-6; tentative D call: TRBD1 (5 bases). Germline V lookup: CDR1 MNHEY, CDR2 SVGAGI. This CDR3 has 17 residues. V lost 0 bases, J lost 6 bases, and 15 bases lay in between. The CDR3 sequence is CASSYSKWAGSNSPLHF. CDR3 nucleotide sequence: TGTGCCAGCAGTTACTCGAAGTGGGCAGGGAGTAATTCACCCCTCCACTTT.

This clonotype was observed a few times. The rearrangement joins TRBV27 to TRBJ1-2; no clear D. The V and J ends lost 2 bases and 8 bases respectively, with 12 bases between them. Looked up from germline, CDR1 is MNHEY and CDR2 is SMNVEV (reference sequence). The CDR3 contains 13 residues. This chain's CDR3 is CASSLGSGGGYTF. The CDR3 DNA reads as TGTGCCAGCAGTTTAGGGTCGGGCGGCGGCTACACCTTC.

V and J are TRBV20-1 and TRBJ2-6, with D unresolved. The CDR3 has 18 amino acids. Germline CDR1 reads DFQATT; CDR2 reads SNEGSKA (reference sequence). The V end was cut by 0 bases, the J end by 0 bases, with 15 bases between. CDR3 coding DNA: TGCAGTGCTAGAGACCCTTCCCGGGCCCTCTCTGGGGCCAACGTCCTGACTTTC. Translated: CSARDPSRALSGANVLTF.

This chain joins TRBV29-1 and TRBJ2-1, with D unresolved. Trimming removed 0 bases from V and 3 bases from J, with 6 bases in between. CDR3 length: 13 amino acids. The germline V gene has CDR1 SQVTM and CDR2 ANQGSEA. CDR3: CSVEDPLYNEQFF. CDR3 nucleotide sequence: TGCAGCGTTGAAGATCCTCTCTACAATGAGCAGTTCTTC.

This clonotype was found a few times. The chain carries TRBV5-1 and TRBJ2-2; 9 positions agree with TRBD1. CDR3 size: 16 residues. Germline V gene data show CDR1 as SGHRS and CDR2 as YFSETQ. Unmatched junction bases numbered 3, after V lost 2 bases and J lost 1 base. The CDR3 here is CASSLLGQGNTGELFF. CDR3 nucleotide sequence: TGCGCCAGCAGCTTATTGGGACAGGGGAACACCGGGGAGCTGTTTTTT.

The chain has TRBV7-9 and TRBJ1-1, with a possible D match to TRBD1 (5 bases). The V gene lost 5 bases and the J gene lost 7 bases, with 11 bases spanning the gap. CDR1 and CDR2 from the germline V gene are SEHNR and FQNEAQ (reference sequence). CDR3 length: 12 residues. The CDR3 protein is CASSLRDGEAFF. Here the CDR3 DNA reads TGTGCCAGCAGCCTCCGGGACGGTGAAGCTTTCTTT.

This clonotype was found a few times. The chain employs TRBV4-3 and TRBJ1-6; D gene uncertain. Trimming left V 0 bases short and J 2 bases short, with 11 bases between. Germline CDR1 and CDR2: LGHNA and YSLEER. The CDR3 is 17 residues long. The CDR3 bases are TGCGCCAGCAGCCAAGATCAACCAGTCGCCTATAATTCACCCCTCCACTTT. The encoded protein is CASSQDQPVAYNSPLHF.

The chain employs TRBV2 and TRBJ1-5; unclear D gene. The germline V and J ends were trimmed by 2 bases and 7 bases, with 12 bases remaining between them. Germline loops: CDR1 SNHLY, CDR2 FYNNEI. CDR3 length: 14 residues. The CDR3 DNA is TGTGCCAGCAGTGAACAGGCCCAAGGGCAGCCCCAGCATTTT. This codes for CASSEQAQGQPQHF.

This clonotype was seen more than once but under ten times. The V call is TRBV27, the J call TRBJ1-2; no clear D gene. Germline V gene data show CDR1 as MNHEY and CDR2 as SMNVEV (reference sequence). This CDR3 is 11 amino acids long. Trimming left V 6 bases short and J 6 bases short, with 8 bases between. The CDR3 nucleotides read TGTGCCAGCAGCAAGGGCAATGGCTACACCTTC. This codes for CASSKGNGYTF.

This chain connects TRBV2 to TRBJ2-7; 8 positions agree with TRBD1. Unmatched junction bases numbered 7, after V lost 6 bases and J lost 9 bases. CDR3 length: 12 amino acids. The germline V gene has CDR1 SNHLY and CDR2 FYNNEI. CDR3 protein: CASSRQDRVQYV. CDR3 bases: TGTGCCAGCAGCAGACAGGACAGGGTGCAGTACGTC.

This chain links TRBV28 with TRBJ2-4; possibly TRBD2 for D (7 bases). Trimming pared 2 bases from V and 3 bases from J, leaving 11 bases between. CDR1 is MDHEN, CDR2 SYDVKM, per germline. There are 15 residues in the CDR3. Written as DNA, the CDR3 is TGTGCCAGCAGTTTAGGGCGGGGGCGCAAAAACATTCAGTACTTC. Its translation: CASSLGRGRKNIQYF. Drawing the rest from reference TRBV28 and TRBJ2-4, the complete variable domain is DVKVTQSSRYLVKRTGEKVFLECVQDMDHENMFWYRQDPGLGLRLIYFSYDVKMKEKGDIPEGYSVSREKKERFSLILESASTNQTSMYLCASSLGRGRKNIQYFGAGTRLSVL.

The gene calls are TRBV5-1 and TRBJ1-6; 9 bases agree with TRBD1. CDR3 length equals 14 residues. Germline trimming cut 6 bases from V and 9 bases from J; bases unmatched to any gene: 7. Germline CDR1 reads SGHRS; CDR2 reads YFSETQ. CDR3 bases: TGCGCCAGCAATCCGGGACAGGGATCTTCACCCCTCCACTTT. The encoded protein is CASNPGQGSSPLHF.

This clonotype was detected ten times or more. V usage is TRBV20-1 and J usage is TRBJ1-2; perhaps TRBD1 as D (6 bases). The germline CDR1 and CDR2 sequences are DFQATT and SNEGSKA (reference sequence). CDR3 size: 16 residues. V shed 5 bases and J shed 2 bases, with 21 bases lying between them. CDR3 coding DNA: TGCAGTGCTCCACCTGGGGGGGCAGGGGAAAACTATGGCTACACCTTC. It codes for CSAPPGGAGENYGYTF.

This clonotype was observed a few times. V gene TRBV12-3 or TRBV12-4 combines with J gene TRBJ2-3, with 8 bases that match TRBD1. The ends lost 1 base at V and 3 bases at J; junction bases unmatched: 3. The CDR3 contains 15 residues. The CDR3 DNA reads as TGTGCCAGCAGTTTAGGGACAGGGATAACAGATACGCAGTATTTT. The encoded protein is CASSLGTGITDTQYF.